The 25 T cell receptor beta chains below were found in one sample sequenced in a study of shared clonotypes between healthy human individuals. Method: immunoSEQ multiplex PCR; TCRdb's copy keeps in-frame clones and lacks some. The repertoire holds approximately 400,000 clones, with 90% to 98% as singletons. Sample: memory CD8+ T cells sorted from blood. This sample's subset: CD45RO+ cells pooled with CCR7-negative TemRA cells. The receptors were gathered from a man between 25 and 39 years old in good health.

V usage is TRBV18 and J usage is TRBJ2-5, with D uncertain. Between the trimmed V and J ends, which lost 2 bases and 2 bases, there was a span of 9 bases. The CDR3 extends over 14 amino acids. Germline loops: CDR1 KGHSH, CDR2 LQKENI. Written as DNA, the CDR3 is TGTGCCAGCTCACCAGATAGCCGACAAGAGACCCAGTACTTC. It codes for CASSPDSRQETQYF.

V is TRBV5-4 and J is TRBJ1-6; unclear D gene. The CDR3 has 14 residues. Trimming stripped 0 bases from V and 7 bases from J, with 8 bases between. Germline lookup yields CDR1 SGHNT and CDR2 YYREEE (reference sequence). CDR3: CASSLDPGNSPLHF. The CDR3 region has the DNA TGTGCCAGCAGCTTGGACCCAGGCAATTCACCCCTCCACTTT.

This clone was picked up one time. This chain links TRBV28 with TRBJ1-2; weak D call: TRBD1 (5 bases). Trimming removed 5 bases from V and 4 bases from J, with 11 bases in between. This CDR3 is 13 amino acids long. Germline V CDR1 and CDR2: MDHEN, SYDVKM. The CDR3 DNA is TGTGCCAGCAGTCCCCCTGGGACCTATGGCTACACCTTC. This codes for CASSPPGTYGYTF.

This clone occurred once. The CDR3 here is CASSYSRTRMNTEAFF. CDR3 coding DNA: TGTGCCAGCAGTTACTCGAGGACACGCATGAACACTGAAGCTTTCTTT. The J gene is TRBJ1-1, the V gene TRBV6-6, with D possibly being TRBD1 (5 bases). The V end was cut by 0 bases, the J end by 0 bases, with 11 bases between. The V gene's germline CDR1 is MNHNY and CDR2 SVGAGI (reference sequence). The CDR3 has 16 residues.

This chain links TRBV9 with TRBJ2-1; 8 nucleotides align to TRBD2. CDR3 size: 14 residues. V shed 0 bases, J shed 9 bases, and the junction held 5 bases outside the gene matches. In germline, CDR1 is SGDLS, CDR2 YYNGEE. CDR3 loop: CASSVAGGRGEQFF. The CDR3, as DNA: TGTGCCAGCAGCGTAGCGGGAGGGCGGGGTGAGCAGTTCTTC. The full variable domain, rest sourced from reference TRBV9 and TRBJ2-1, is DSGVTQTPKHLITATGQRVTLRCSPRSGDLSVYWYQQSLDQGLQFLIQYYNGEERAKGNILERFSAQQFPDLHSELNLSSLELGDSALYFCASSVAGGRGEQFFGPGTRLTVL.

This clone was detected once. This rearrangement joins TRBV19 to TRBJ1-1, with TRBD1 as a possible D gene (6 bases). Trimming cost V 2 bases and J 4 bases, with 8 bases left between them. The CDR3 is 13 amino acids. Germline V gene sequence: CDR1 LNHDA, CDR2 SQIVND (reference sequence). Written as DNA, the CDR3 is TGTGCCAGTAGTATACGCAGGGGCACTGAAGCTTTCTTT. Protein: CASSIRRGTEAFF.

V and J are TRBV4-1 and TRBJ2-3; D uncertain. Trimming shortened V by 2 bases and J by 2 bases, and 2 bases separated the two germline ends. This CDR3 is 12 amino acids long. Germline V gene sequence: CDR1 MGHRA, CDR2 YSYEKL. CDR3: CASSQSTDTQYF. The CDR3 DNA sequence: TGCGCCAGCAGCCAATCCACAGATACGCAGTATTTT.

The genes are TRBV7-8 and TRBJ1-4, with TRBD1 matching 10 bases. CDR1 is SGHVS, CDR2 FQNEAQ, per germline. V was pared by 5 bases and J by 10 bases, with 4 bases of the junction left unmatched. This CDR3 contains 13 residues. The CDR3 region is CASSPRTGGKLFF. The DNA for the CDR3 is TGTGCCAGCAGCCCCCGGACAGGGGGAAAACTGTTTTTT.

J is TRBJ1-4 and V is TRBV2; TRBD1 aligns across 10 bases. CDR1 and CDR2 from the germline V gene are SNHLY and FYNNEI. The J segment lost 8 bases and the V segment lost 6 bases, leaving 3 bases of the junction unmatched. CDR3 length equals 13 residues. In DNA form, the CDR3 reads TGTGCCAGCAGGGGGGACAGGGGAGAAAAACTGTTTTTT. It codes for CASRGDRGEKLFF.

The rearrangement uses TRBV7-9 and TRBJ2-2, with D perhaps TRBD1 (5 bases). This CDR3 is 15 amino acids long. V lost 5 bases, J lost 7 bases, and 17 bases lay in between. Germline CDR1 and CDR2: SEHNR and FQNEAQ (reference sequence). In DNA, the CDR3 is TGTGCCAGCAGCCCCCCGCGGCAGGGTAACGGGGAGCTGTTTTTT. Its translation is CASSPPRQGNGELFF.

The V call is TRBV4-1, the J call TRBJ2-1, with 7 bases that match TRBD2. Per the germline V gene, CDR1 is MGHRA and CDR2 is YSYEKL. Trimming cost V 0 bases and J 2 bases; bases outside gene matches: 7. The CDR3 has 17 residues. The CDR3: CASSQDGLEVTYNEQFF. DNA for the CDR3: TGCGCCAGCAGCCAAGATGGACTAGAGGTCACCTACAATGAGCAGTTCTTC.

This chain uses TRBV6-5 with TRBJ1-2; D gene uncertain. Deletions cut 10 bases from V and 5 bases from J, with 8 bases between. Germline CDR1 reads MNHEY; CDR2 reads SVGAGI. The CDR3 consists of 10 residues. CDR3 in DNA: TGTGCCACCTACCTGTATGGCTACACCTTC. Protein product: CATYLYGYTF.

The V gene is TRBV6-6, the J gene TRBJ2-7; weak D call: TRBD2 (6 bases). The V end was cut by 10 bases, the J end by 0 bases, with 16 bases between. Germline V gene sequence: CDR1 MNHNY, CDR2 SVGAGI (reference sequence). This CDR3 is built from 14 residues. In DNA form, the CDR3 reads TGTGCCACCTGCACGAGCGGGCCCTCCTACGAGCAGTACTTC. Translated: CATCTSGPSYEQYF.

Regarding this clone: Within the sample, other DNA sequences also encode this same CDR3. The gene calls are TRBV11-3 and TRBJ2-1; 12 positions match TRBD2. The J segment lost 4 bases and the V segment lost 5 bases, leaving 0 bases of the junction unmatched. In germline, CDR1 is SGHNT, CDR2 YENEEA. The CDR3 sequence is 14 residues long. The CDR3 region is CASSLAGGYNEQFF. CDR3 sequence (DNA): TGTGCCAGCAGCCTAGCGGGAGGGTACAATGAGCAGTTCTTC.

The V gene is TRBV23-1, the J gene TRBJ1-4, with a weak D call TRBD1 (5 bases). TRBV23-1 is recorded as an ORF, its role being uncertain. The ends were cut back, 10 bases at V and 7 bases at J, with 19 bases in the middle. The CDR3 contains 14 residues. CDR3 in DNA: TGCGCCACCCCGACAGAGGTGAGGGGTGAAAAACTGTTTTTT. Protein product: CATPTEVRGEKLFF.

The chain links TRBV5-1 to TRBJ2-5; tentatively, D is TRBD1 (6 bases). Germline V gene data show CDR1 as SGHRS and CDR2 as YFSETQ. The V and J ends lost 4 bases and 5 bases respectively, with 15 bases between them. CDR3 length: 14 amino acids. The CDR3 coding sequence is TGCGCCAGCAGCAGGCAGGGGCCCTCGGAGACCCAGTACTTC. This codes for CASSRQGPSETQYF.

The chain combines TRBV6-1 with TRBJ2-2; no clear D. V lost 8 bases and J lost 0, with 4 bases in between. This CDR3 is built from 12 residues. CDR1 is MNHNS, CDR2 SASEGT, per germline. The CDR3 here is CASGSNTGELFF. CDR3 DNA: TGTGCCAGCGGATCGAACACCGGGGAGCTGTTTTTT.

The chain has TRBV30 and TRBJ1-3; D is perhaps TRBD1 (5 bases). The ends were cut back, 0 bases at V and 0 bases at J, with 9 bases in the middle. The germline CDR1 and CDR2 sequences are GTSNPN and SVGIG (reference sequence). The CDR3 consists of 15 residues. Here the CDR3 DNA reads TGTGCCTGGAGTGTCTACAGGTCCTCTGGAAACACCATATATTTT. Protein product: CAWSVYRSSGNTIYF.

The chain links TRBV10-3 to TRBJ1-3; no clear D. This CDR3 is built from 13 residues. Germline V gives CDR1 ENHRY, CDR2 SYGVKD. The ends were cut back, 6 bases at V and 0 bases at J, with 6 bases in the middle. Written as DNA, the CDR3 is TGTGCCATCAGGGGGAGCTCTGGAAACACCATATATTTT. Its translation is CAIRGSSGNTIYF.

The genes are TRBV28 and TRBJ1-4; D uncertain. Germline V gene data show CDR1 as MDHEN and CDR2 as SYDVKM. The CDR3 totals 15 residues. Between the trimmed V and J ends, which lost 1 base and 4 bases, there was a span of 10 bases. Written as DNA, the CDR3 is TGTGCCAGCAGTTTATCGGCGGGGAATAATGAAAAACTGTTTTTT. Translated: CASSLSAGNNEKLFF.

The rearrangement uses TRBV5-1 and TRBJ2-7; weak D call: TRBD1 (6 bases). Trimming took 4 bases from V and 0 from J, leaving 8 bases between them. CDR1 and CDR2 from the germline V gene are SGHRS and YFSETQ. This CDR3 has 13 residues. CDR3 loop: CASSTTGSYEQYF. CDR3 sequence (DNA): TGCGCCAGCAGCACGACAGGCTCCTACGAGCAGTACTTC.

The chain carries TRBV28 and TRBJ2-3; the D gene is possibly TRBD2 (9 bases). CDR1 and CDR2 (germline): MDHEN, SYDVKM. V was pared by 2 bases and J by 1 base, with 25 bases between. The CDR3 is 20 residues long. CDR3 loop: CASSLPQDRDLAGRTDTQYF. The CDR3 DNA follows: TGTGCCAGCAGTTTACCTCAGGACAGGGACCTAGCGGGGCGCACAGATACGCAGTATTTT.

The chain is built from TRBV5-1 and TRBJ2-1; 8 nucleotides align to TRBD2. J gave up 9 bases and V 3 bases, and 8 bases lay outside the gene matches. Germline V gene data show CDR1 as SGHRS and CDR2 as YFSETQ. The CDR3 consists of 14 residues. Written as DNA, the CDR3 is TGCGCCAGCAGCTGGGGGAGCGGGAGAGGTGAGCAGTTCTTC. Amino acid sequence: CASSWGSGRGEQFF.

The chain couples TRBV28 to TRBJ1-2; D perhaps matches TRBD1 (6 bases). This CDR3 has 13 residues. With 7 bases removed from V and 6 bases from J, the gap between germline ends came to 15 bases. The germline gives CDR1 MDHEN, CDR2 SYDVKM. The CDR3: CASTHHGGHGYTF. The CDR3 bases are TGTGCCAGCACCCACCATGGGGGGCATGGCTACACCTTC.

The chain couples TRBV25-1 to TRBJ2-1; D remains ambiguous. The CDR3 has 11 residues. CDR1 is MGHDK and CDR2 is SYGVNS in the germline V gene. V gave up 4 bases and J gave up 4 bases, with 2 bases separating them. CDR3 loop: CASSVYNEQFF. Written as DNA, the CDR3 is TGTGCCAGCAGTGTATACAATGAGCAGTTCTTC.